This TCR beta chain was obtained from a study of graft-versus-host responses after intestinal transplantation. Study details: Recipients got multivisceral, liver-intestinal, or isolated intestinal transplants. Anti-thymocyte globulin induction preceded two to four years of tacrolimus and steroid maintenance in all recipients.

Data came from immunoSEQ multiplex PCR; TCRdb stores just in-frame clones and leaves some out. This sample has about 90,000 clones, with approximately 92% found just once. The CDR3 sequence is 13 residues long. Germline V gene sequence: CDR1 LGHNT, CDR2 FRNRAP. V lost 7 bases and J lost 1, with 10 bases in between. Note on this clone: Its antigen is currently unknown.

The receptor was isolated from a human donor who was the organ donor for an intestinal transplant. The rearrangement links TRBV12-5 to TRBJ2-5; maybe TRBD1 (6 bases). Sequenced material: unstimulated CD8+ T cells sorted from spleen or lymph node cells, taken before transplant. CDR3 region: CASARDTQETQYF. The DNA of the CDR3 is TGTGCTAGTGCCCGGGACACCCAAGAGACCCAGTACTTC.